Below are 21 T cell receptor beta chains sequenced from a single sample in a study of T cell repertoires in cytomegalovirus infection. TCRdb called the reads again in MiXCR, with one record for every CDR3 protein. The sample records 300,000 or so distinct CDR3 sequences, roughly 25% being singletons. These receptors' antigens are unknown. This specimen was cultured PBMCs, taken from culture after CMV antigen stimulation. The receptors here all came from a human donor in good health (CMV status not recorded). Some clones in this sample may be carry-over from other donors' samples.

This chain uses TRBV19 with TRBJ2-7; D is uncertain. Trimming took 6 bases from V and 7 from J, leaving 16 bases between them. CDR1 and CDR2 (germline): LNHDA, SQIVND (reference sequence). The CDR3 length is 13 residues. CDR3 protein: CASSLKVLGEQYF. The CDR3 DNA reads as TGTGCCAGTAGCCTGAAGGTTTTGGGGGAGCAGTACTTC.

This clonotype appeared many times. The V call is TRBV27, the J call TRBJ1-4; TRBD1 might be the D (5 bases). V gave up 5 bases and J gave up 10 bases, with 14 bases separating them. The CDR3 runs 13 residues. Germline-derived CDR1 and CDR2 are MNHEY and SMNVEV (reference sequence). The CDR3 loop is CASSTGPGRKLFF. The CDR3 nucleotides read TGTGCCAGCAGTACCGGGCCAGGGCGAAAACTGTTTTTT.

This clonotype was counted a few times. This chain connects TRBV29-1 to TRBJ1-2; TRBD1 is a possible D gene (5 bases). V was cut by 7 bases and J by 0 bases, with 12 bases left in between. CDR1 is SQVTM, CDR2 ANQGSEA, per germline. The CDR3 sequence is 13 residues long. In nucleotides, the CDR3 is TGCAGCGCCGGGGACTATACTAACTATGGCTACACCTTC. This codes for CSAGDYTNYGYTF. The complete variable domain, with remaining parts taken from reference TRBV29-1 and TRBJ1-2, reads SAVISQKPSRDICQRGTSLTIQCQVDSQVTMMFWYRQQPGQSLTLIATANQGSEATYESGFVIDKFPISRPNLTFSTLTVSNMSPEDSSIYLCSAGDYTNYGYTFGSGTRLTVV.

The chain couples TRBV2 to TRBJ2-1, with D unclear. Trimming stripped 6 bases from V and 4 bases from J, with 19 bases between. Per the germline V gene, CDR1 is SNHLY and CDR2 is FYNNEI. The CDR3 spans 16 residues. In nucleotides, the CDR3 is TGTGCCAGCAGCGAAAGTTCTCTCAAAAGGTACAATGAGCAGTTCTTC. It encodes CASSESSLKRYNEQFF.

This rearrangement joins TRBV20-1 to TRBJ2-5; 7 bases are shared with TRBD1. CDR1 and CDR2 from the germline V gene are DFQATT and SNEGSKA (reference sequence). The V segment lost 1 base and the J segment 2 bases; nucleotides outside the gene matches: 4. The CDR3 has 14 amino acids. The CDR3 nucleotides read TGCAGTGCTAGAGGGCCGGGACAGCAAGAGACCCAGTACTTC. It translates to CSARGPGQQETQYF.

This clonotype was seen many times. The chain has TRBV11-2 and TRBJ2-3; D is uncertain. Germline values: CDR1 SGHAT, CDR2 FQNNGV. Deletions cut 2 bases from V and 2 bases from J, with 11 bases between. This CDR3 has 15 residues. This CDR3 is CASSLIRSTTDTQYF. CDR3 in DNA: TGTGCCAGCAGCTTAATCAGGAGTACCACAGATACGCAGTATTTT.

This sequence joins TRBV28 and TRBJ2-7; a weak D match, TRBD2 (6 bases). The CDR3 totals 13 residues. V shed 10 bases and J shed 5 bases, with 18 bases lying between them. CDR1 and CDR2 from the germline V gene are MDHEN and SYDVKM. CDR3 loop: CAIQGFIADEQYF. CDR3 sequence (DNA): TGTGCCATCCAGGGTTTTATAGCGGACGAGCAGTACTTC.

This clonotype showed up just a few times. The J gene is TRBJ2-7, the V gene TRBV18; 12 positions agree with TRBD1. The CDR3 contains 15 residues. Germline-derived CDR1 and CDR2 are KGHSH and LQKENI. V gave up 0 bases and J gave up 6 bases; unmatched junction bases: 3. The CDR3 sequence: CASSPPGTGGVEQYF. CDR3 DNA sequence: TGTGCCAGCTCACCACCGGGGACAGGGGGCGTCGAGCAGTACTTC.

The genes are TRBV20-1 and TRBJ2-2, with no clear D. V lost 6 bases and J lost 7, with 15 bases in between. The CDR3 loop spans 13 amino acids. Looked up from germline, CDR1 is DFQATT and CDR2 is SNEGSKA (reference sequence). The chain's CDR3 is CSALEGSGGELFF. The DNA of the CDR3 is TGCAGTGCGTTAGAAGGGTCTGGCGGGGAGCTGTTTTTT.

The J gene is TRBJ1-4, the V gene TRBV29-1; TRBD1 aligns across 9 bases. V dropped 1 base and J dropped 3; count of bases not matched to a gene: 9. The V gene's germline CDR1 is SQVTM and CDR2 ANQGSEA. This CDR3 comprises 17 residues. The CDR3 sequence: CSVEVQGARGSNEKLFF. The CDR3 DNA sequence: TGCAGCGTTGAAGTACAGGGGGCTCGAGGGTCTAATGAAAAACTGTTTTTT.

This clonotype appeared a few times. The CDR3 nucleotides read TGTGCCACCAGCAGAGATGTGGTGGGCAGGGAAGCTTTCTTT. It is translated as CATSRDVVGREAFF. The J gene is TRBJ1-1, the V gene TRBV15; no definite D call. The CDR3 is 14 amino acids. Trimming shortened V by 0 bases and J by 8 bases, and 13 bases separated the two germline ends. The germline V gene encodes CDR1 LNHNV and CDR2 YYDKDF (reference sequence).

This clonotype was seen repeatedly, ten times or more. This chain uses TRBV7-2 with TRBJ2-3, with D perhaps given as TRBD1 or TRBD2 (5 bases each). The CDR3 loop spans 15 amino acids. V was cut by 1 base and J by 5 bases, with 13 bases left in between. Per germline, CDR1 SGHTA and CDR2 FQGNSA. This chain's CDR3 is CASSLGGAGGDTQYF. Written as DNA, the CDR3 is TGTGCCAGCAGCTTAGGAGGGGCCGGCGGAGATACGCAGTATTTT.

In this sample, this clonotype turned up a few times. This chain uses TRBV19 with TRBJ1-5, with a possible D match to TRBD1 (5 bases). Germline V gene sequence: CDR1 LNHDA, CDR2 SQIVND (reference sequence). The length of the CDR3 is 14 residues. V was cut by 6 bases and J by 2 bases, with 11 bases left in between. The CDR3 here is CASRGLGGNQPQHF. The CDR3, as DNA: TGTGCCAGTAGGGGACTTGGGGGCAATCAGCCCCAGCATTTT.

This rearrangement joins TRBV7-2 to TRBJ2-5; the D is unclear. Per germline, CDR1 SGHTA and CDR2 FQGNSA. The germline V and J ends were trimmed by 4 bases and 5 bases, with 14 bases remaining between them. This CDR3 is built from 14 residues. The CDR3 bases are TGTGCCAGCAGCTCCCCGTCCGGGCTCGAGACCCAGTACTTC. This encodes CASSSPSGLETQYF.

This clonotype was recorded a few times. The J gene is TRBJ2-2, the V gene TRBV7-2; 8 bases are a match to TRBD2. Germline-derived CDR1 and CDR2 are SGHTA and FQGNSA. After removal of 9 bases from V and 1 base from J, the junction contained 1 base not matched to a gene. This CDR3 is 13 amino acids long. The CDR3 DNA follows: TGTGCCAGTAGCGGGAAGAACACCGGGGAGCTGTTTTTT. It yields the protein CASSGKNTGELFF. Based on the CDR3 plus reference TRBV7-2 and TRBJ2-2, the full variable domain is GAGVSQSPSNKVTEKGKDVELRCDPISGHTALYWYRQSLGQGLEFLIYFQGNSAPDKSGLPSDRFSAERTGGSVSTLTIQRTQQEDSAVYLCASSGKNTGELFFGEGSRLTVL.

This clonotype was counted a few times. V usage is TRBV5-4 and J usage is TRBJ2-3; no definite D call. The germline V gene encodes CDR1 SGHNT and CDR2 YYREEE (reference sequence). The CDR3 is 15 residues long. Between the trimmed V and J ends, which lost 0 bases and 1 base, there was a span of 9 bases. The CDR3 bases are TGTGCCAGCAGCTTGGGCATGGCAGGCACAGATACGCAGTATTTT. This gives the protein CASSLGMAGTDTQYF.

This clonotype was found many times. The chain employs TRBV7-2 and TRBJ1-2; a weak D match, TRBD1 (5 bases). This CDR3 is built from 11 residues. Germline V gene data show CDR1 as SGHTA and CDR2 as FQGNSA. The V gene lost 6 bases and the J gene lost 7 bases, with 9 bases spanning the gap. The CDR3 coding sequence is TGTGCCAGCAGTTTGGGGCGTGGCTACACCTTC. Translation gives CASSLGRGYTF.

This clonotype was recorded at least ten times. This chain connects TRBV7-8 to TRBJ1-1; D possibly corresponds to TRBD1 (5 bases). Germline lookup yields CDR1 SGHVS and CDR2 FQNEAQ. The CDR3 runs 14 residues. V lost 5 bases to trimming and J lost 3 bases, with 13 bases between them. As DNA, the CDR3 is TGTGCCAGCAGCAATCTAGGGGCCGACACTGAAGCTTTCTTT. Translation: CASSNLGADTEAFF.

The sample holds many counts of this clonotype. V is TRBV20-1 and J is TRBJ1-4; D is possibly TRBD1 (5 bases). With 5 bases removed from V and 0 bases from J, the gap between germline ends came to 13 bases. CDR1 and CDR2 (germline): DFQATT, SNEGSKA (reference sequence). The CDR3 covers 15 residues. The CDR3 DNA is TGCAGTGCTTCGACAGATTCTGCAACTAATGAAAAACTGTTTTTT. It codes for CSASTDSATNEKLFF.

The J gene is TRBJ1-1, the V gene TRBV7-2, with D unresolved. Trimming cost V 7 bases and J 1 base, with 10 bases left between them. Germline values: CDR1 SGHTA, CDR2 FQGNSA. The CDR3 loop spans 13 amino acids. CDR3 protein: CASKLNRNTEAFF. The CDR3 nucleotides read TGTGCCAGCAAACTAAACAGGAACACTGAAGCTTTCTTT.

Only a few counts were recorded for this clonotype. The chain combines TRBV6-2 or TRBV6-3 with TRBJ2-3; 10 bases fit TRBD2. V was clipped by 8 bases and J by 4 bases; unmatched bases: 9. The germline CDR1 and CDR2 sequences are MNHEY and SVGEGT. The CDR3 contains 15 residues. CDR3 protein: CASGKLAGGPDTQYF. The CDR3 nucleotides are TGTGCCAGCGGAAAATTAGCGGGAGGACCAGATACGCAGTATTTT.